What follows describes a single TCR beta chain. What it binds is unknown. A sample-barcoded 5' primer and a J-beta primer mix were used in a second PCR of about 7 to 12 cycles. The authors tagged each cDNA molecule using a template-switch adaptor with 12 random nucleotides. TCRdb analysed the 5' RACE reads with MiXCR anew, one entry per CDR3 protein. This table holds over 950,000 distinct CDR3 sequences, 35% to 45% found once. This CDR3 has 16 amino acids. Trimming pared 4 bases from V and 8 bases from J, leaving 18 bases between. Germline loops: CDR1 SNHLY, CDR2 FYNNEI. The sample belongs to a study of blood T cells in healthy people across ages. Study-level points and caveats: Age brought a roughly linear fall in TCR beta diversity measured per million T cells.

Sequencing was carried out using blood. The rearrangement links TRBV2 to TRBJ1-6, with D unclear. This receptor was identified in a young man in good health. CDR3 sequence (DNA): TGTGCCAGCAGTGTGGGGATAGCAAACCGAGATTCACCCCTCCACTTT. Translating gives CASSVGIANRDSPLHF.